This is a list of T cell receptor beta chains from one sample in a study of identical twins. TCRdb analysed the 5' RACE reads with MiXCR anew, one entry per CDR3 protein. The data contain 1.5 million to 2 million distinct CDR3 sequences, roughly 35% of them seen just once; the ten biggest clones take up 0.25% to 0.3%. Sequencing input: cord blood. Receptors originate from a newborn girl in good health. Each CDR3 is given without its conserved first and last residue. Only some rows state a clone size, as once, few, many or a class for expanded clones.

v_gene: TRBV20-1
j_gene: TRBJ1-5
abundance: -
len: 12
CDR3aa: SARGRYSNQPQH

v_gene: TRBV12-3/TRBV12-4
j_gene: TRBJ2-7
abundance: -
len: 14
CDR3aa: ASSLGLWAGSYEQY

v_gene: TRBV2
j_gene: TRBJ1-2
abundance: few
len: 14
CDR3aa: ASSEARQQINYGYT

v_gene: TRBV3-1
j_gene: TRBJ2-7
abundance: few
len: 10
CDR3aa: ASRRTGGEQY

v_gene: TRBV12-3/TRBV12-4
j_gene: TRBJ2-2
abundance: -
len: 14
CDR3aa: ASSLGRRGNTGELF

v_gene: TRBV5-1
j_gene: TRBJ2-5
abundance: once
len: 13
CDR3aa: ASSFTSGIQETQY

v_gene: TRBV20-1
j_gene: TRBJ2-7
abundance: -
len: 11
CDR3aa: SASVGLVDEQY

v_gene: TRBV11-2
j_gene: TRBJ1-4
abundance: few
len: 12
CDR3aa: ASTKARESEKLF

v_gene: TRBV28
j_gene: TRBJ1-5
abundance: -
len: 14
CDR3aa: ASSPPTGQGNQPQH

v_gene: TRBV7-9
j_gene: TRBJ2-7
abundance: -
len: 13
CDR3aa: ASSLSGLVTYEQY

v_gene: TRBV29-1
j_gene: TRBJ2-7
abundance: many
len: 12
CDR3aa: SVVEAAIPNEQY

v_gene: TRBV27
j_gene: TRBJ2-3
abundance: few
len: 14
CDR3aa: ASSQRRLAGEDTQY

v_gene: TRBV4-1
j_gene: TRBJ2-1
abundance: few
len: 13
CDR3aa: ASSQDPTDYNEQF

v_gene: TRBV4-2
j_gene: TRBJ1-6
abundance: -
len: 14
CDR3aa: ASSQEGAVRNSPLH

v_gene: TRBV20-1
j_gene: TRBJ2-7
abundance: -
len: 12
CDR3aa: SALGQGIYYEQY

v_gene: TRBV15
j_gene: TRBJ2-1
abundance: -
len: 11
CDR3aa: ATSRVGYNEQF

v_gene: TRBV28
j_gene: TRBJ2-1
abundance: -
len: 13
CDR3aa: ASSSGGLGYNEQF

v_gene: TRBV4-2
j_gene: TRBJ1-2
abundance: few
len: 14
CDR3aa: ASSYGQGANFYGYT

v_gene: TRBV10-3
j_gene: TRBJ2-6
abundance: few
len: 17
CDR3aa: AISIDLAGEHSGANVLT

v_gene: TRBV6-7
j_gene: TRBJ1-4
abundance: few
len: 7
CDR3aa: ASKGASF

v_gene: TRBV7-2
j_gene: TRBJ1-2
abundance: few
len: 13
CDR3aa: ATASTGASNYGYT

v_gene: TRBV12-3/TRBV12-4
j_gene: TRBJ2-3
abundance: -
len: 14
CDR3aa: ASTLLAGGPADTQY

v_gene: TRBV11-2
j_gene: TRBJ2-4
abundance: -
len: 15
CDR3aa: ASSLDRAGARENIQY

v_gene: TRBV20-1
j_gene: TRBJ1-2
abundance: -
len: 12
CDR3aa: SAREYRQGYGYT

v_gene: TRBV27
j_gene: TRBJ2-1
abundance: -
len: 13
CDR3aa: ASSLTRISYNEQF

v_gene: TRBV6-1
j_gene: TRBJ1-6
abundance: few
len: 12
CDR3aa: ASRGSINNSPLH

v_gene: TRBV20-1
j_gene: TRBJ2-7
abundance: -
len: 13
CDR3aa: SAAPGLAVTYEQY

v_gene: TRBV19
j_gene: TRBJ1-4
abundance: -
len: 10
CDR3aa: ATSEARGKLF

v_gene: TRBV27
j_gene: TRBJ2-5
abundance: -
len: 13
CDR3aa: ASSLLGRPQGTQY

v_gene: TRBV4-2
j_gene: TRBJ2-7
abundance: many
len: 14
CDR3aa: ASSQGFLGGSYEQY

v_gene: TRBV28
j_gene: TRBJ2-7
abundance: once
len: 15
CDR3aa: ASSFSEIRSSYNEQY

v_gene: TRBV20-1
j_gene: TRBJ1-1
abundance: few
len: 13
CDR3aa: SARARGMGNTEAF

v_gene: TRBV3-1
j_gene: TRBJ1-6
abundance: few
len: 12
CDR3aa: ASSYGQGISPLH

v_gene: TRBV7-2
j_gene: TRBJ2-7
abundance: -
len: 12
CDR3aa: ASSLGGSSREQY

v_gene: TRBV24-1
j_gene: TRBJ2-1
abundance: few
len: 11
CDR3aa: ATSDLADNEQF

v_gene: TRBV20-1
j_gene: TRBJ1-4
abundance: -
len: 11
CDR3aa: SARQTTNEKLF

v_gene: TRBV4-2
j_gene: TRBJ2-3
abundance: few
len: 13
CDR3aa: ASSHPRASTDTQY

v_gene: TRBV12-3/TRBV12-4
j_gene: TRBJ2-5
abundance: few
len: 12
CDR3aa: ASSPGSGGETQY

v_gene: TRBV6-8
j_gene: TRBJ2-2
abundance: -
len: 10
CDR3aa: ASAVITGELF

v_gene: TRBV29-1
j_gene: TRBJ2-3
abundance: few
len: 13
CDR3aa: SVASGTGPTDTQY

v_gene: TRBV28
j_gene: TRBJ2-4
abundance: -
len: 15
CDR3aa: ASSISHGGKGKNIQY

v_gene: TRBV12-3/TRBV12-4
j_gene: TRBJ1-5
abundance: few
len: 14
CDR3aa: ASSFLMSGGNQPQH

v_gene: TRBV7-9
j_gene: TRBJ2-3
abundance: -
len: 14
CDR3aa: ASSFLADSSTDTQY

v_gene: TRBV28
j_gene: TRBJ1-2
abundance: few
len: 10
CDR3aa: ASTWGGDGYT

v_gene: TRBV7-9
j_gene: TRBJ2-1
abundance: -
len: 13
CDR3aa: ASSFLSGRGNEQF